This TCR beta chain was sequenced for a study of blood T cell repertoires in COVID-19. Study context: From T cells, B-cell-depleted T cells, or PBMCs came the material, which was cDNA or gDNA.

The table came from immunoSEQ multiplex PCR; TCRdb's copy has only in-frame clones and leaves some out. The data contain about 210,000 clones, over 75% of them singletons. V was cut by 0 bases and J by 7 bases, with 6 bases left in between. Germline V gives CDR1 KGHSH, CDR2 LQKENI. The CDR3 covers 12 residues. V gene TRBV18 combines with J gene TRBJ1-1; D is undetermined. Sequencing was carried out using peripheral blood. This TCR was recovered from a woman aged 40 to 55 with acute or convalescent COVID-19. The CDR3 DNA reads TGTGCCAGCTCACCACCCTTTGTTGAAGCTTTCTTT. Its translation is CASSPPFVEAFF.